This record concerns one T cell receptor beta chain sequence. CDR1 is MNHEY, CDR2 SVGAGI, per germline. The CDR3 has 15 residues. The V gene lost 0 bases and the J gene lost 2 bases, with 10 bases spanning the gap. The data originate from a study of OX40 agonist ivuxolimab in advanced cancers. Assay: immunoSEQ multiplex PCR; the TCRdb copy retains only in-frame clones and omits some. The table includes about 48,000 clones, roughly 90% detected once. The material was CD4+ or CD8+ T cells sorted from blood, obtained in a trial of the OX40 agonist ivuxolimab. This TCR derives from an adult with an advanced solid tumor such as melanoma, head and neck, liver or kidney cancer. V gene TRBV6-5 combines with J gene TRBJ1-2; no definite D call. The chain's CDR3 is CASSYSWGANYGYTF. CDR3 bases: TGTGCCAGCAGTTACTCTTGGGGTGCCAACTATGGCTACACCTTC.